The present TCR beta chain was sequenced within a study of T cell responses to AZD1222 COVID-19 vaccine. Assay used: immunoSEQ multiplex PCR; TCRdb lists only in-frame clones, some missing. The sample holds under 150,000 clones, under 90% seen once. V gave up 4 bases and J gave up 1 base, with 11 bases separating them. The CDR3 runs to 14 residues. Germline V gene sequence: CDR1 SGHKS, CDR2 YYEKEE (reference sequence). Sequencing was performed on peripheral blood, taken 28 days after the second AZD1222 dose. This chain connects TRBV5-5 to TRBJ2-5; D ambiguous. The source of this sequence is an adult who received the AZD1222 COVID-19 vaccine. The CDR3 DNA sequence: TGTGCCAGCAGCGCGAGCTATTTCCAAGAGACCCAGTACTTC. Its translation is CASSASYFQETQYF.